The entry below describes one TCR beta chain. The data originate from a study of cytomegalovirus exposure and HLA in healthy donors. The PCR ran on 60 Vbeta and 13 Jbeta primers. Data came from immunoSEQ multiplex PCR; TCRdb stores just in-frame clones and leaves some out. The sample holds tens of thousands of clones. The sequenced sample consisted of PBMCs. This TCR came from a woman in her twenties or thirties in good health and CMV-seronegative.

The DNA for the CDR3 is TGTGCCAGCAGCTTAGAGGAGCGGGGGGTGGCGTTCTTC. Translation gives CASSLEERGVAFF. J is TRBJ2-1 and V is TRBV7-2; 9 nucleotides match TRBD2. CDR1 SGHTA and CDR2 FQGNSA come from the germline V gene. The CDR3 sequence is 13 residues long. The trim removed 1 base at V and 15 bases at J, leaving 7 bases unmatched.